This entry describes one T cell receptor beta chain. No antigen is known for it. The assay was immunoSEQ multiplex PCR, and TCRdb's table has in-frame clones only and misses some. The table shows 160,000 or so clones, with 80% to 90% occurring only once. This specimen belongs to a study of lymphopenia after photon versus proton radiotherapy. Germline CDR1 reads MDHEN; CDR2 reads SYDVKM. The ends were cut back, 5 bases at V and 4 bases at J, with 20 bases in the middle. The CDR3 is made up of 16 amino acids. Broader study findings: Survival link was tested only in deceased patients; proton benefit remains a possibility. Proton therapy kept repertoires fairly stable, unlike photons, which gained effector/memory cells.

This sequence was found in a man aged 50 to 59 with gastric cancer. The specimen was peripheral blood, collected from a patient treated with photon-based radiotherapy. The chain couples TRBV28 to TRBJ1-2; the D gene is possibly TRBD1 (5 bases). The CDR3 nucleotides read TGTGCCAGCAGTACGAGGTGGACTTCGGGGGGCTATGGCTACACCTTC. It translates to CASSTRWTSGGYGYTF.